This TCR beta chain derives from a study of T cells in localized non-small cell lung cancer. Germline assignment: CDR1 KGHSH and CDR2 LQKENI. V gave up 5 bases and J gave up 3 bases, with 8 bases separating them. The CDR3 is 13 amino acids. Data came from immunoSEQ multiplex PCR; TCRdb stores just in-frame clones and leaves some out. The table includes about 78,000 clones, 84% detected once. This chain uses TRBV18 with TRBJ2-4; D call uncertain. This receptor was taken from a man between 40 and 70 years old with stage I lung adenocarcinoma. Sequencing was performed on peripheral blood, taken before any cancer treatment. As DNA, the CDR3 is TGTGCCAGCTCAGTTGACGACAAAAACATTCAGTACTTC. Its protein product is CASSVDDKNIQYF.